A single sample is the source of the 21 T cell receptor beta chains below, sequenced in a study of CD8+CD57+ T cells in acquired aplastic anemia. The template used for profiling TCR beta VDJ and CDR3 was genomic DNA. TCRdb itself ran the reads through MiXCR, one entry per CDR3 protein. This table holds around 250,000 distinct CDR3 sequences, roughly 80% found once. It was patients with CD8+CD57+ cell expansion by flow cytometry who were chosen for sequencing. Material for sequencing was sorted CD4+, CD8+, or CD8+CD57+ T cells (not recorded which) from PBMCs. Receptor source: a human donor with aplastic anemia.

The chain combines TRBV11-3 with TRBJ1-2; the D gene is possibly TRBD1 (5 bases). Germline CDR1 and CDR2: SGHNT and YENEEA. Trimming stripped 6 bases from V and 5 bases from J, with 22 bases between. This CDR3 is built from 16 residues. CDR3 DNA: TGTGCCAGCAGGACAGCGACGACCAAGGGGATTTATGGCTACACCTTC. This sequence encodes CASRTATTKGIYGYTF.

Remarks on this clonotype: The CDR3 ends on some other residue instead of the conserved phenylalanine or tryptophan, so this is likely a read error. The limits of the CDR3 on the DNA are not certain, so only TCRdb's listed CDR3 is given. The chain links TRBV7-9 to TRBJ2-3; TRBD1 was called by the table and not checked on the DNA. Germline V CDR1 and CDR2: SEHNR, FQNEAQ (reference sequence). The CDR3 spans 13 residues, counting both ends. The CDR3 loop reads CASSSRDRGLDYG.

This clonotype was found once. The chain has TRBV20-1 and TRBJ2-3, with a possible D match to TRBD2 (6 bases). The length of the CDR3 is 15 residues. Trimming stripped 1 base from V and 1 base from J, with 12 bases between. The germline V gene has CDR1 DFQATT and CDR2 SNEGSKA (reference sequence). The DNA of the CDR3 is TGCAGTGCTAGAGGAGGCGGGACCGGCACAGATACGCAGTATTTT. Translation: CSARGGGTGTDTQYF.

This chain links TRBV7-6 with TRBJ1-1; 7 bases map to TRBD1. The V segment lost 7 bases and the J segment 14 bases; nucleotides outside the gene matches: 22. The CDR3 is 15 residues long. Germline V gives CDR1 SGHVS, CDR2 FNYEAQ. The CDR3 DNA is TGTGCCAGCACCCTAGGGAGGGGGCCCAACGGGGCCAACTTCTTT. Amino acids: CASTLGRGPNGANFF.

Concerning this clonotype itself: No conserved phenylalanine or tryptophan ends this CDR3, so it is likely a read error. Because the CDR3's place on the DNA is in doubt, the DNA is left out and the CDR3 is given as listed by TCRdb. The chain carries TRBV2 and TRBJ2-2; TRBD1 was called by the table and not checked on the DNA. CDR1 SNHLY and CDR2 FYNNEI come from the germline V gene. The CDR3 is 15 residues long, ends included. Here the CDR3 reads CASSDGGIHEQFFFP.

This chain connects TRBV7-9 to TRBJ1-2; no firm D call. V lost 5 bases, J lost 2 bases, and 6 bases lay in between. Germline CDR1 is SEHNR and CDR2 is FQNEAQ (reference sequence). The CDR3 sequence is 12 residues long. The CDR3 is CASSPPNYGYTF. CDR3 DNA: TGTGCCAGCAGCCCACCAAACTATGGCTACACCTTC.

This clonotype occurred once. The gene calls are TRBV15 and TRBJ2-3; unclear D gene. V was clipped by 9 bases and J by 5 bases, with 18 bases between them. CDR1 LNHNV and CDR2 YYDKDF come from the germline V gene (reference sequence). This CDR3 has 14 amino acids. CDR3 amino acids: CATTSGWRQDTQYF. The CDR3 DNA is TGTGCCACTACGAGTGGCTGGAGACAAGATACGCAGTATTTT. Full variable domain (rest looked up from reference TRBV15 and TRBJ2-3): DAMVIQNPRYQVTQFGKPVTLSCSQTLNHNVMYWYQQKSSQAPKLLFHYYDKDFNNEADTPDNFQSRRPNTSFCFLDIRSPGLGDTAMYLCATTSGWRQDTQYFGPGTRLTVL.

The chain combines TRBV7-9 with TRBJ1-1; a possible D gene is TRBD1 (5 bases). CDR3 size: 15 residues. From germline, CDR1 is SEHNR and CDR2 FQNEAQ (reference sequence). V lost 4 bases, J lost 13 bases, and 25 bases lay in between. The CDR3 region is CASSSHQGAVALFFF. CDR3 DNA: TGTGCCAGCAGCTCCCATCAAGGGGCGGTAGCTTTATTTTTCTTT.

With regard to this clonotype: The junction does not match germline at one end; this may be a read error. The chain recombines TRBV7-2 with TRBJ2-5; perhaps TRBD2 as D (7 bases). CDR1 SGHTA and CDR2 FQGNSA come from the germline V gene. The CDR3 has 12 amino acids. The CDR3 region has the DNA TGTGCCGGACGGGGGGCTGGGGAGACCCAGAAGTTC. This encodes CAGRGAGETQKF.

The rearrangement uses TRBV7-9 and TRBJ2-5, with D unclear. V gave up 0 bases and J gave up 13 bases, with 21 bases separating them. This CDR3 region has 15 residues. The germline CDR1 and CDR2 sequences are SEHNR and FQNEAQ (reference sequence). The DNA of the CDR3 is TGTGCCAGCAGCTTAGCAGAGGATACGCAGGATTTTGGGTACTTC. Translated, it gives CASSLAEDTQDFGYF.

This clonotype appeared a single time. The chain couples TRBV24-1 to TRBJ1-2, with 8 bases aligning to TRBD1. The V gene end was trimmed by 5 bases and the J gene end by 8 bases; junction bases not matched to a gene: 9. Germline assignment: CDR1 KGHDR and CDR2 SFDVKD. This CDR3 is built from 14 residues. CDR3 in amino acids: CATSALAGGRGYTF. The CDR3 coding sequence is TGTGCCACCAGTGCCTTAGCAGGGGGCCGGGGCTACACCTTC.

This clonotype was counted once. CDR3 loop: CATSGRALSYEQYV. The CDR3 DNA reads as TGTGCCACCAGCGGCCGAGCCCTTTCCTACGAGCAGTACGTC. This chain connects TRBV15 to TRBJ2-7; no reliable D call. The CDR3 runs 14 residues. V was clipped by 5 bases and J by 1 base, with 12 bases between them. Looked up from germline, CDR1 is LNHNV and CDR2 is YYDKDF (reference sequence).

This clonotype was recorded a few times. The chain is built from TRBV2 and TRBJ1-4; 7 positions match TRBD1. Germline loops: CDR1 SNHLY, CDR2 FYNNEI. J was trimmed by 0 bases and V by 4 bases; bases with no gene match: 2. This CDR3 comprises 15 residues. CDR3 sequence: CASSGQGSTNEKLFF. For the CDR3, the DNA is TGTGCCAGCAGTGGACAGGGCTCAACTAATGAAAAACTGTTTTTT.

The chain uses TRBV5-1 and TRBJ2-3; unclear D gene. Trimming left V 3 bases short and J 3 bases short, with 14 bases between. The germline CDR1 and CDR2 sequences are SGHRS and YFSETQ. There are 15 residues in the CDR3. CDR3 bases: TGCGCCAGCAGCTGGGCTAGATTGGGAACAGATACGCAGTATTTT. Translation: CASSWARLGTDTQYF.

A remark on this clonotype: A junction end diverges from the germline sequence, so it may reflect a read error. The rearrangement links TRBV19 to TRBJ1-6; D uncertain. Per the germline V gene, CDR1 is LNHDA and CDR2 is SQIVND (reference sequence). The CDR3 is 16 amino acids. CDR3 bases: TGTGCCACTAGTCCCCCACCCCTATCAGATAATTCAACCGTCCATTTT. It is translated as CATSPPPLSDNSTVHF.

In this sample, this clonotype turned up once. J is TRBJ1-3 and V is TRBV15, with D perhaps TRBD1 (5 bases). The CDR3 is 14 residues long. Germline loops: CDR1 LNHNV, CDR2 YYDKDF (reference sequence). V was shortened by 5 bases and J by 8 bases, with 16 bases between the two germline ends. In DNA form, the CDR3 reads TGTGCCACCAGCCATCGGGGGTTGGGATACACCATATATTTT. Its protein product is CATSHRGLGYTIYF.

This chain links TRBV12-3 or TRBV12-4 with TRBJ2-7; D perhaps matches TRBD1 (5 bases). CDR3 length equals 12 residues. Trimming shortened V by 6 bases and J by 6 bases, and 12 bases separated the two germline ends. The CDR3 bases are TGTGCCAGCAGGACAGATGGAGCCGAGCAGTACGTC. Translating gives CASRTDGAEQYV.

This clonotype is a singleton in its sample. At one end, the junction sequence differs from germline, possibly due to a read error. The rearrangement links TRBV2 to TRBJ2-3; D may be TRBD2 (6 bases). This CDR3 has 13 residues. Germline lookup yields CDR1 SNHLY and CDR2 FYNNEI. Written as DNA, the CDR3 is TGTGCCAGCGGTGATGGGGGGATCCATGCGCTGTTCTTC. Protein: CASGDGGIHALFF.

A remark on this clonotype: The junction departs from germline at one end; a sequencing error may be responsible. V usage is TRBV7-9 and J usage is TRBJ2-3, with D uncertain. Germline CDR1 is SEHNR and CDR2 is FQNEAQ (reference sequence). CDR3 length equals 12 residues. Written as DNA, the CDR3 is TGTGCCAGCAGCGTCGCGAGCGAGACGCCGTATTTC. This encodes CASSVASETPYF.

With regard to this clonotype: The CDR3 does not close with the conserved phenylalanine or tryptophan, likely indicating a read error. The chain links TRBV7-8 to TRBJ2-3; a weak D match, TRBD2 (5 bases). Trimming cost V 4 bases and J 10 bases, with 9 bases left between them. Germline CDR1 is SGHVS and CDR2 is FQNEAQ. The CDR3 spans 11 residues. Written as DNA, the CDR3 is TGTGCCAGCAGCTCCGCGGGTGCGCAGTATATT. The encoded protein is CASSSAGAQYI.

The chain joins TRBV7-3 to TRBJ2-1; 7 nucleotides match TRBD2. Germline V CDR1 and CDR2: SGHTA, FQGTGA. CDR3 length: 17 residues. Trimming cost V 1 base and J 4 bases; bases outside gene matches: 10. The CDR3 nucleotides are TGTGCCAGCAGCTTAAGGGCCGGGGGACTAACTTACAATGAGCAGTTCTTC. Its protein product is CASSLRAGGLTYNEQFF. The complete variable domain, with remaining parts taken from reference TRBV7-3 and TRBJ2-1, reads GAGVSQTPSNKVTEKGKYVELRCDPISGHTALYWYRQSLGQGPEFLIYFQGTGAADDSGLPNDRFFAVRPEGSVSTLKIQRTERGDSAVYLCASSLRAGGLTYNEQFFGPGTRLTVL.